Listed here are 11 T cell receptor beta chains from one sample, sequenced in a study of blood T cell repertoires in COVID-19. Clones were read by immunoSEQ multiplex PCR, and TCRdb kept only the in-frame ones, dropping some. The sample includes 130,000 to 150,000 clones, 75% to 85% of them seen just once. The sequenced material came from peripheral blood. The source is a woman aged 45-59 years with acute or convalescent COVID-19.

The rearrangement links TRBV27 to TRBJ1-5, with TRBD1 as a possible D gene (6 bases). V gave up 6 bases and J gave up 6 bases, with 18 bases separating them. This CDR3 contains 15 residues. Germline loops: CDR1 MNHEY, CDR2 SMNVEV (reference sequence). This CDR3 is CASRPSGPRGQPQHF. The CDR3 DNA reads as TGTGCCAGCAGGCCGAGCGGACCCAGGGGTCAGCCCCAGCATTTT.

The chain carries TRBV30 and TRBJ1-5, with no clear D. Germline V gene data show CDR1 as GTSNPN and CDR2 as SVGIG (reference sequence). The germline V and J ends were trimmed by 1 base and 4 bases, with 8 bases remaining between them. The CDR3 is 13 residues long. The DNA of the CDR3 is TGTGCCTGGAGTGCCTACTTAAATCAGCCCCAGCATTTT. Its translation is CAWSAYLNQPQHF.

The J gene is TRBJ2-5, the V gene TRBV4-3, with 7 bases lining up with TRBD1. Germline V gives CDR1 LGHNA, CDR2 YSLEER. CDR3 length: 16 amino acids. V trimming: 0 bases; J trimming: 5 bases; junction bases outside the gene matches: 9. The CDR3 protein is CASSQEWDSIWETQYF. Written as DNA, the CDR3 is TGCGCCAGCAGCCAAGAGTGGGACAGTATTTGGGAGACCCAGTACTTC.

This clone showed up just a few times. The gene calls are TRBV5-6 and TRBJ2-1, with D possibly TRBD2 on 6 matching bases. The CDR3 extends over 16 amino acids. Deletions cut 2 bases from V and 0 bases from J, with 12 bases between. Germline CDR1 is SGHDT and CDR2 is YYEEEE. The DNA of the CDR3 is TGTGCCAGCAGCTTTCGGACTATTAGCTCCTACAATGAGCAGTTCTTC. This translates into CASSFRTISSYNEQFF.

The chain uses TRBV3-1 (or the pseudogene TRBV3-2) and TRBJ2-5, with 11 nucleotides matching TRBD1. V shed 4 bases and J 5 bases; nucleotides not matched to a gene: 6. The CDR3 sequence is 15 residues long. CDR1 is LGHDT, CDR2 YNNKEL, per germline (reference sequence). CDR3 loop: CASSRTGGGEETQYF. CDR3 DNA sequence: TGTGCCAGCAGCCGGACAGGGGGCGGGGAGGAGACCCAGTACTTC.

The chain employs TRBV11-3 and TRBJ2-7; perhaps TRBD1 as D (6 bases). Trimming shortened V by 5 bases and J by 1 base, and 12 bases separated the two germline ends. Germline assignment: CDR1 SGHNT and CDR2 YENEEA. CDR3 length: 14 residues. In nucleotides, the CDR3 is TGTGCCAGCAGCCCCCAGGACAGTTCCTACGAGCAGTACTTC. This gives the protein CASSPQDSSYEQYF. The variable domain in full, completed from reference TRBV11-3 and TRBJ2-7, reads EAGVVQSPRYKIIEKKQPVAFWCNPISGHNTLYWYLQNLGQGPELLIRYENEEAVDDSQLPKDRFSAERLKGVDSTLKIQPAELGDSAVYLCASSPQDSSYEQYFGPGTRLTVT.

The CDR3 region has the DNA TGTGCCATGTCGGGACAGGGAAAGGACGAGCAGTACTTC. Its protein is CAMSGQGKDEQYF. This chain uses TRBV10-3 with TRBJ2-7; 9 bases match TRBD1. V dropped 9 bases and J dropped 5; count of bases not matched to a gene: 8. The CDR3 covers 13 residues. From germline, CDR1 is ENHRY and CDR2 SYGVKD.

This clone was counted a few times. This sequence joins TRBV2 and TRBJ1-2; D gene uncertain. Trimming cost V 1 base and J 4 bases, with 7 bases left between them. Per the germline V gene, CDR1 is SNHLY and CDR2 is FYNNEI. The CDR3 length is 13 residues. Written as DNA, the CDR3 is TGTGCCAGCAGTGAAGGCAGGATCTATGGCTACACCTTC. Translation: CASSEGRIYGYTF. Combining the CDR3 with reference TRBV2 and TRBJ1-2 gives the whole variable domain EPEVTQTPSHQVTQMGQEVILRCVPISNHLYFYWYRQILGQKVEFLVSFYNNEISEKSEIFDDQFSVERPDGSNFTLKIRSTKLEDSAMYFCASSEGRIYGYTFGSGTRLTVV.

V usage is TRBV7-9 and J usage is TRBJ1-2; D remains unclear. Looked up from germline, CDR1 is SEHNR and CDR2 is FQNEAQ (reference sequence). The CDR3 is made up of 13 amino acids. With 10 bases removed from V and 4 bases from J, the gap between germline ends came to 16 bases. This CDR3 is CAMQHQEFYGYTF. In nucleotides, the CDR3 is TGTGCCATGCAGCACCAGGAATTCTATGGCTACACCTTC.

J is TRBJ1-4 and V is TRBV6-6; D is possibly TRBD1 (5 bases). The germline V gene encodes CDR1 MNHNY and CDR2 SVGAGI (reference sequence). The CDR3 length is 15 residues. Trimming cost V 2 bases and J 4 bases, with 11 bases left between them. CDR3 sequence reads: CASSYPGRGNEKLFF. CDR3 DNA sequence: TGTGCCAGCAGTTACCCGGGGAGGGGTAATGAAAAACTGTTTTTT.

This chain connects TRBV19 to TRBJ1-1, with a weak D call TRBD1 (5 bases). Germline-derived CDR1 and CDR2 are LNHDA and SQIVND (reference sequence). V was trimmed by 3 bases and J by 2 bases, leaving 10 bases between them. CDR3 length equals 14 residues. CDR3 sequence (DNA): TGTGCCAGTAGTATGGGGACTTTAAACACTGAAGCTTTCTTT. It yields the protein CASSMGTLNTEAFF.